The 23 T cell receptor beta chains below come from one sample, sequenced in a study. Method: immunoSEQ multiplex PCR; TCRdb's copy keeps in-frame clones and lacks some. This sample yields about 68,000 clones, of which over 85% are seen a single time; around 4.5% belongs to the top ten. The sequencing input was PBMCs. These receptors were collected from a man aged 40-55 years with rheumatoid arthritis.

The J gene is TRBJ2-5, the V gene TRBV24-1, with 7 bases that match TRBD1. This CDR3 has 15 residues. Looked up from germline, CDR1 is KGHDR and CDR2 is SFDVKD. The V gene end was trimmed by 5 bases and the J gene end by 1 base; junction bases not matched to a gene: 6. CDR3 nucleotides: TGTGCCACCAGTGTCCTGACAGGGAGCCAAGAGACCCAGTACTTC. It yields the protein CATSVLTGSQETQYF.

The V call is TRBV2, the J call TRBJ1-1, with D maybe TRBD1 (5 bases). Trimming stripped 7 bases from V and 4 bases from J, with 10 bases between. The CDR3 is 12 residues long. Germline CDR1 SNHLY, CDR2 FYNNEI. The CDR3 coding sequence is TGTGCCAGCATAAGGGGCATCACTGAAGCTTTCTTT. Amino acids: CASIRGITEAFF.

The genes are TRBV30 and TRBJ1-4, with 9 nucleotides matching TRBD1. Germline V gives CDR1 GTSNPN, CDR2 SVGIG (reference sequence). This CDR3 has 16 amino acids. The V and J ends lost 4 bases and 2 bases, in that order; junction bases with no gene match: 8. The DNA for the CDR3 is TGTGCCTGGACCCGGACGACAGGGGGTACTAATGAAAAACTGTTTTTT. Protein sequence: CAWTRTTGGTNEKLFF.

The chain employs TRBV19 and TRBJ2-7; D possibly corresponds to TRBD1 (6 bases). The germline V gene encodes CDR1 LNHDA and CDR2 SQIVND (reference sequence). Trimming stripped 6 bases from V and 3 bases from J, with 18 bases between. The CDR3 is 15 amino acids. The DNA for the CDR3 is TGTGCCAGTAGCCCGAGACAGGATGGGCTCTACGAGCAGTACTTC. Translating gives CASSPRQDGLYEQYF.

The chain has TRBV4-1 and TRBJ2-1; D might be TRBD2 (5 bases). In germline, CDR1 is MGHRA, CDR2 YSYEKL. The CDR3 spans 16 residues. Deletions cut 1 base from V and 3 bases from J, with 13 bases between. The CDR3 DNA reads TGCGCCAGCAGCCAAGGGGGTAGGACTCTCTACAATGAGCAGTTCTTC. It specifies CASSQGGRTLYNEQFF.

A single count supports this clone. This chain joins TRBV4-1 and TRBJ1-1; D gene uncertain. V was clipped by 1 base and J by 2 bases, with 11 bases between them. The germline gives CDR1 MGHRA, CDR2 YSYEKL. The CDR3 extends over 15 amino acids. The CDR3 spells CASSQALRINTEAFF. CDR3 nucleotide sequence: TGCGCCAGCAGCCAAGCCCTCCGGATAAACACTGAAGCTTTCTTT.

The V and J genes are TRBV5-1 and TRBJ1-6; D is unclear. V was clipped by 5 bases and J by 6 bases, with 9 bases between them. The length of the CDR3 is 13 residues. Germline lookup yields CDR1 SGHRS and CDR2 YFSETQ. CDR3 sequence: CASSREFNSPLHF. The DNA of the CDR3 is TGCGCCAGCAGTAGGGAATTTAATTCACCCCTCCACTTT.

The chain couples TRBV7-9 to TRBJ2-5; D gene uncertain. The CDR3 loop spans 10 amino acids. The germline V gene encodes CDR1 SEHNR and CDR2 FQNEAQ (reference sequence). The V gene lost 4 bases and the J gene lost 5 bases, with 2 bases spanning the gap. In DNA form, the CDR3 reads TGTGCCAGCAGCTCGGAGACCCAGTACTTC. Residues: CASSSETQYF.

This chain connects TRBV25-1 to TRBJ1-5; D remains ambiguous. The CDR3 has 13 residues. Germline CDR1 reads MGHDK; CDR2 reads SYGVNS. V lost 3 bases and J 7 bases, leaving 10 bases between the germline ends. The CDR3 spells CASSDGPRQPQHF. DNA for the CDR3: TGTGCCAGCAGTGACGGACCCAGGCAGCCCCAGCATTTT.

The CDR3 DNA sequence: TGTGCCAGCAGTGAAGTTCAGCAGGTTCCCGCTCGCGAGCAGTACTTC. The encoded protein is CASSEVQQVPAREQYF. The rearrangement joins TRBV2 to TRBJ2-7; no definite D call. CDR1 SNHLY and CDR2 FYNNEI come from the germline V gene. CDR3 length: 16 amino acids. Trimming removed 1 base from V and 6 bases from J, with 19 bases in between. The full variable domain, its missing parts supplied by reference TRBV2 and TRBJ2-7, is EPEVTQTPSHQVTQMGQEVILRCVPISNHLYFYWYRQILGQKVEFLVSFYNNEISEKSEIFDDQFSVERPDGSNFTLKIRSTKLEDSAMYFCASSEVQQVPAREQYFGPGTRLTVT.

The chain is built from TRBV25-1 and TRBJ2-3; the D gene is possibly TRBD2 (5 bases). The CDR3 length is 16 residues. CDR1 MGHDK and CDR2 SYGVNS come from the germline V gene. The V and J ends lost 7 bases and 2 bases respectively, with 19 bases between them. CDR3 nucleotide sequence: TGTGCCAGCACTCCGGGGAAAGCATCGACCACAGATACGCAGTATTTT. Protein product: CASTPGKASTTDTQYF.

The rearrangement uses TRBV6-2 or TRBV6-3 and TRBJ1-5; D remains unclear. Trimming removed 2 bases at V and 5 bases at J, with 10 bases between. This CDR3 region has 14 residues. Germline loops: CDR1 MNHEY, CDR2 SVGEGT. CDR3 bases: TGTGCCAGCAGTTACGTTAGCTCAGATCAGCCCCAGCATTTT. Its protein product is CASSYVSSDQPQHF.

The sample holds one count of this clone. The rearrangement uses TRBV6-5 and TRBJ2-6; 7 positions match TRBD1. V was pared by 8 bases and J by 4 bases, with 8 bases of the junction left unmatched. Germline CDR1 MNHEY, CDR2 SVGAGI. The CDR3 consists of 15 residues. The CDR3 region has the DNA TGTGCCAGCCGAGACAGGGTTGGCGGGGCCAACGTCCTGACTTTC. As protein: CASRDRVGGANVLTF.

The CDR3 sequence: CASSEGPRIMFF. CDR3 coding DNA: TGTGCCAGCAGTGAAGGTCCGAGGATTATGTTTTTT. This chain connects TRBV6-1 to TRBJ1-4; D is unresolved. Germline CDR1 is MNHNS and CDR2 is SASEGT. CDR3 size: 12 residues. The V end lost 1 base, the J end lost 15 bases, and 12 bases lay between the germline ends.

This chain connects TRBV2 to TRBJ1-1; D is possibly TRBD1 (5 bases). The V and J ends lost 11 bases and 2 bases respectively, with 21 bases between them. The CDR3 contains 15 residues. CDR1 SNHLY and CDR2 FYNNEI come from the germline V gene. This chain's CDR3 is CAGTPGGAPNTEAFF. CDR3 bases: TGTGCCGGCACACCCGGAGGGGCCCCAAACACTGAAGCTTTCTTT.

J is TRBJ1-4 and V is TRBV28; D is ambiguous. V was cut by 3 bases and J by 0 bases, with 11 bases left in between. The germline CDR1 and CDR2 sequences are MDHEN and SYDVKM. This CDR3 contains 16 residues. In DNA form, the CDR3 reads TGTGCCAGCAGTTTTCTTATCGGGGCAACTAATGAAAAACTGTTTTTT. Residues: CASSFLIGATNEKLFF.

The chain uses TRBV6-5 and TRBJ1-6; D ambiguous. Germline-derived CDR1 and CDR2 are MNHEY and SVGAGI. The CDR3 contains 13 residues. V was cut by 2 bases and J by 7 bases, with 6 bases left in between. CDR3 in DNA: TGTGCCAGCAGTTACAGGGAAAATTCACCCCTCCACTTT. Translating gives CASSYRENSPLHF.

Concerning this clone: This specimen includes other DNA sequences encoding the same CDR3. The chain joins TRBV18 to TRBJ1-5, with D maybe TRBD1 (5 bases). CDR3 length: 14 amino acids. Germline values: CDR1 KGHSH, CDR2 LQKENI. Trimming cost V 6 bases and J 1 base, with 10 bases left between them. CDR3 amino acids: CASSPGRSNQPQHF. CDR3 coding DNA: TGTGCCAGCTCGCCGGGACGAAGCAATCAGCCCCAGCATTTT.

V gene TRBV27 combines with J gene TRBJ1-5; a weak D match, TRBD1 (5 bases). Trimming shortened V by 5 bases and J by 6 bases, and 17 bases separated the two germline ends. The germline CDR1 and CDR2 sequences are MNHEY and SMNVEV (reference sequence). This CDR3 region has 15 residues. DNA for the CDR3: TGTGCCAGCAGTCCCCTCCGTGACAGTGTTCAGCCCCAGCATTTT. Amino acid sequence: CASSPLRDSVQPQHF.

The chain carries TRBV7-2 and TRBJ1-2, with a weak D call TRBD1 (6 bases). The V end lost 5 bases, the J end lost 5 bases, and 21 bases lay between the germline ends. Germline V CDR1 and CDR2: SGHTA, FQGNSA. The CDR3 runs 16 residues. The chain's CDR3 is CASSNPGGGQWYGYTF. In DNA form, the CDR3 reads TGTGCCAGCAGCAACCCCGGCGGGGGGCAATGGTATGGCTACACCTTC.

The rearrangement uses TRBV29-1 and TRBJ2-7, with TRBD2 as a possible D gene (5 bases). This CDR3 spans 12 amino acids. Trimming stripped 7 bases from V and 0 bases from J, with 10 bases between. Germline assignment: CDR1 SQVTM and CDR2 ANQGSEA. CDR3 sequence reads: CSAKRSSYEQYF. CDR3 nucleotide sequence: TGCAGCGCCAAGCGGAGCTCCTACGAGCAGTACTTC.

The V and J genes are TRBV11-3 and TRBJ2-7, with 9 bases aligning to TRBD1. The CDR3 totals 13 residues. Germline V CDR1 and CDR2: SGHNT, YENEEA. Trimming removed 5 bases from V and 6 bases from J; junction bases left unmatched: 5. This CDR3 is CASSTGTGSEQYF. CDR3 in DNA: TGTGCCAGCAGCACCGGGACAGGGAGCGAGCAGTACTTC.

The chain has TRBV28 and TRBJ1-2; D not resolved. Germline V gene lookup returns CDR1 MDHEN and CDR2 SYDVKM. The V gene lost 3 bases and the J gene lost 3 bases, with 14 bases spanning the gap. CDR3 size: 15 residues. CDR3 sequence: CASSFGIERDYGYTF. The CDR3 DNA reads as TGTGCCAGCAGTTTCGGAATAGAACGGGACTATGGCTACACCTTC.